Below are 28 T cell receptor beta chains sequenced from a single sample in a study of blood T cell repertoires in COVID-19. Profiling relied on immunoSEQ multiplex PCR, and the TCRdb table lists in-frame clones only, not all of them. The data hold 90,000 to 120,000 clones, with roughly 80% observed a single time. The source material was peripheral blood. The receptors come from a man in his fifties or sixties with acute or convalescent COVID-19.

This sequence joins TRBV18 and TRBJ2-3, with a tentative D call TRBD1 (5 bases). Germline assignment: CDR1 KGHSH and CDR2 LQKENI. The CDR3 loop spans 15 amino acids. V was cut by 6 bases and J by 1 base, with 14 bases left in between. The CDR3 nucleotides are TGTGCCAGCTCTCTGGGGCCGACCCGCACAGATACGCAGTATTTT. Amino acid sequence: CASSLGPTRTDTQYF.

The chain uses TRBV24-1 and TRBJ1-2; 8 bases align to TRBD1. Germline CDR1 is KGHDR and CDR2 is SFDVKD. V lost 3 bases, J lost 4 bases, and 3 bases stayed unmatched. This CDR3 has 14 amino acids. The CDR3 loop reads CATSDPGQGYGYTF. The CDR3 region has the DNA TGTGCCACCAGTGATCCAGGACAGGGCTATGGCTACACCTTC.

V usage is TRBV9 and J usage is TRBJ2-7, with a weak D call TRBD2 (6 bases). Trimming pared 0 bases from V and 5 bases from J, leaving 15 bases between. CDR1 is SGDLS, CDR2 YYNGEE, per germline. CDR3 length: 15 amino acids. The CDR3 protein is CASSVGVGSHDEQYV. CDR3 bases: TGTGCCAGCAGCGTAGGGGTCGGGAGCCACGACGAGCAGTACGTC.

The chain joins TRBV23-1 to TRBJ2-7; weak D call: TRBD2 (5 bases). TRBV23-1 is given ORF status, its function remaining uncertain. This CDR3 is built from 13 residues. Trimming took 0 bases from V and 5 from J, leaving 8 bases between them. The CDR3 nucleotides are TGCGCCAGCAGTCAATCGGAGGACGACGAGCAGTACGTC. This sequence encodes CASSQSEDDEQYV.

This chain links TRBV7-9 with TRBJ1-1, with 8 bases lining up with TRBD1. CDR1 is SEHNR, CDR2 FQNEAQ, per germline (reference sequence). V lost 5 bases, J lost 6 bases, and 5 bases stayed unmatched. The CDR3 is 13 amino acids. The CDR3 DNA sequence: TGTGCCAGCAGCGCGCGACAGGGGTCTGAAGCTTTCTTT. Translation: CASSARQGSEAFF.

V and J are TRBV5-5 and TRBJ2-1; possible D gene TRBD2, 6 bases. V was trimmed by 0 bases and J by 3 bases, leaving 7 bases between them. This CDR3 has 14 residues. Germline V gives CDR1 SGHKS, CDR2 YYEKEE (reference sequence). The CDR3 sequence: CASSLGLVYNEQFF. In DNA, the CDR3 is TGTGCCAGCAGCTTGGGACTAGTCTACAATGAGCAGTTCTTC.

In its sample, this clone was seen a few times. The V call is TRBV28, the J call TRBJ2-7; 7 bases fit TRBD1. Germline V lookup: CDR1 MDHEN, CDR2 SYDVKM. The CDR3 sequence is 13 residues long. J gave up 1 base and V 6 bases, and 3 bases lay outside the gene matches. In DNA, the CDR3 is TGTGCCAGCAGCCAGACAGGGTCCTACGAGCAGTACTTC. This encodes CASSQTGSYEQYF.

The V and J genes are TRBV28 and TRBJ1-2; D is possibly TRBD1 (6 bases). Germline CDR1 is MDHEN and CDR2 is SYDVKM. The CDR3 loop spans 12 amino acids. The V gene lost 5 bases and the J gene lost 7 bases, with 11 bases spanning the gap. DNA for the CDR3: TGTGCCAGCAGTACAGGGACACCTGGCTACACCTTC. Translated, it gives CASSTGTPGYTF.

This clone was recorded at least ten times. This chain connects TRBV27 to TRBJ2-2; 14 nucleotides match TRBD2. This CDR3 is 15 amino acids long. Germline values: CDR1 MNHEY, CDR2 SMNVEV (reference sequence). With V trimmed by 4 bases and J by 6 bases, 1 base remained unmatched. The chain's CDR3 is CASSSGLAGAGELFF. CDR3 DNA: TGTGCCAGCAGTTCGGGACTAGCGGGAGCCGGGGAGCTGTTTTTT.

The chain carries TRBV6-6 and TRBJ1-5, with a weak D call TRBD1 (5 bases). CDR3 length: 14 amino acids. With 3 bases removed from V and 4 bases from J, the gap between germline ends came to 10 bases. CDR1 is MNHNY and CDR2 is SVGAGI in the germline V gene (reference sequence). CDR3 region: CASSYSQGNQPQHF. Written as DNA, the CDR3 is TGTGCCAGCAGTTATTCTCAGGGTAATCAGCCCCAGCATTTT.

V is TRBV6-5 and J is TRBJ2-2; a weak D match, TRBD2 (5 bases). The germline V gene encodes CDR1 MNHEY and CDR2 SVGAGI. The CDR3 has 13 residues. V dropped 5 bases and J dropped 9 bases, with 13 bases sitting between them. This CDR3 is CASSPFRGWELFF. For the CDR3, the DNA is TGTGCCAGCAGTCCCTTTCGGGGTTGGGAGCTGTTTTTT.

The chain uses TRBV10-3 and TRBJ1-6, with 7 bases that match TRBD1. V was clipped by 2 bases and J by 10 bases; unmatched bases: 8. The CDR3 contains 15 residues. CDR1 is ENHRY, CDR2 SYGVKD, per germline. This CDR3 reads CAISELRDSGSPLHF. The DNA of the CDR3 is TGTGCCATCAGTGAGCTTAGGGACAGCGGATCACCCCTCCACTTT.

The chain recombines TRBV6-5 with TRBJ1-2; tentatively, D is TRBD1 (6 bases). V lost 5 bases to trimming and J lost 2 bases, with 12 bases between them. Germline V CDR1 and CDR2: MNHEY, SVGAGI. This CDR3 region has 14 residues. The CDR3: CASSSTGSNYGYTF. CDR3 DNA: TGTGCCAGCAGTAGCACAGGGTCCAACTATGGCTACACCTTC.

V is TRBV20-1 and J is TRBJ1-2, with D possibly matching TRBD1 (5 bases). The CDR3 runs to 14 residues. The germline V gene has CDR1 DFQATT and CDR2 SNEGSKA (reference sequence). Trimming removed 3 bases at V and 0 bases at J, with 11 bases between. For the CDR3, the DNA is TGCAGTGCTAGTACGCAGGGCCCTAACTATGGCTACACCTTC. This codes for CSASTQGPNYGYTF.

The V call is TRBV13, the J call TRBJ1-5; tentative D call: TRBD1 (5 bases). The CDR3 sequence is 16 residues long. Germline V gene data show CDR1 as PRHDT and CDR2 as FYEKMQ (reference sequence). Trimming stripped 4 bases from V and 2 bases from J, with 15 bases between. This CDR3 is CASSSRSTTGNQPQHF. CDR3 bases: TGTGCCAGCAGCTCGAGGTCCACGACAGGCAATCAGCCCCAGCATTTT.

This rearrangement joins TRBV28 to TRBJ1-4, with 10 bases lining up with TRBD1. This CDR3 has 15 amino acids. V shed 3 bases, J shed 10 bases, and the junction held 8 bases outside the gene matches. Germline assignment: CDR1 MDHEN and CDR2 SYDVKM. The CDR3 here is CASSLSRTGGGKLFF. CDR3 DNA: TGTGCCAGCAGTTTGTCCCGGACAGGGGGGGGAAAACTGTTTTTT.

The V and J genes are TRBV7-9 and TRBJ1-2; D might be TRBD1 (6 bases). Germline values: CDR1 SEHNR, CDR2 FQNEAQ (reference sequence). Trimming removed 1 base from V and 8 bases from J, with 20 bases in between. The CDR3 spans 16 residues. The CDR3 nucleotides read TGTGCCAGCAGCTTAGTGACCGGGGTCCCAGGGGCCGGCTACACCTTC. Amino acid sequence: CASSLVTGVPGAGYTF.

The genes are TRBV13 and TRBJ2-3, with 7 bases lining up with TRBD2. With 5 bases clipped from V and 5 bases from J, the junction kept 22 bases outside the gene matches. The CDR3 is 19 amino acids. Per the germline V gene, CDR1 is PRHDT and CDR2 is FYEKMQ (reference sequence). This chain's CDR3 is CASSDSRGWMRSGRDTQYF. The CDR3 DNA follows: TGTGCCAGCAGCGATTCGCGGGGGTGGATGCGGAGCGGTAGAGATACGCAGTATTTT. Based on the CDR3 plus reference TRBV13 and TRBJ2-3, the full variable domain is AAGVIQSPRHLIKEKRETATLKCYPIPRHDTVYWYQQGPGQDPQFLISFYEKMQSDKGSIPDRFSAQQFSDYHSELNMSSLELGDSALYFCASSDSRGWMRSGRDTQYFGPGTRLTVL.

V and J are TRBV7-8 and TRBJ2-7; TRBD1 agrees at 9 bases. The germline V gene encodes CDR1 SGHVS and CDR2 FQNEAQ. V shed 1 base, J shed 5 bases, and the junction held 9 bases outside the gene matches. The CDR3 has 16 amino acids. CDR3: CASSLGAGTGPHEQYF. CDR3 coding DNA: TGTGCCAGCAGCTTAGGCGCCGGGACAGGGCCTCACGAGCAGTACTTC.

This clone was observed once. V is TRBV19 and J is TRBJ2-3, with TRBD1 as a possible D gene (5 bases). Germline CDR1 LNHDA, CDR2 SQIVND (reference sequence). Trimming cost V 5 bases and J 3 bases, with 15 bases left between them. The CDR3 has 15 residues. The CDR3: CASSGASYRTDTQYF. The CDR3 DNA follows: TGTGCCAGTAGTGGGGCCAGTTATAGGACAGATACGCAGTATTTT. The variable domain in full, completed from reference TRBV19 and TRBJ2-3, reads DGGITQSPKYLFRKEGQNVTLSCEQNLNHDAMYWYRQDPGQGLRLIYYSQIVNDFQKGDIAEGYSVSREKKESFPLTVTSAQKNPTAFYLCASSGASYRTDTQYFGPGTRLTVL.

This chain uses TRBV18 with TRBJ2-5, with 7 bases lining up with TRBD1. Germline assignment: CDR1 KGHSH and CDR2 LQKENI. V lost 3 bases, J lost 5 bases, and 3 bases stayed unmatched. The CDR3 has 13 amino acids. As DNA, the CDR3 is TGTGCCAGCTCACCTGGACAGGCGGAGACCCAGTACTTC. Residues: CASSPGQAETQYF. The whole variable domain, remainder taken from reference TRBV18 and TRBJ2-5, is NAGVMQNPRHLVRRRGQEARLRCSPMKGHSHVYWYRQLPEEGLKFMVYLQKENIIDESGMPKERFSAEFPKEGPSILRIQQVVRGDSAAYFCASSPGQAETQYFGPGTRLLVL.

The CDR3 protein is CASKSGTDTQYF. The CDR3 coding sequence is TGTGCCAGCAAGAGCGGGACAGATACGCAGTATTTT. The chain joins TRBV7-8 to TRBJ2-3, with a tentative D call TRBD2 (6 bases). CDR3 size: 12 residues. Per the germline V gene, CDR1 is SGHVS and CDR2 is FQNEAQ. Trimming shortened V by 7 bases and J by 3 bases, and 8 bases separated the two germline ends.

The J gene is TRBJ1-2, the V gene TRBV3-1 (or the pseudogene TRBV3-2); D call uncertain. V lost 3 bases, J lost 6 bases, and 11 bases lay in between. This CDR3 contains 13 residues. Germline CDR1 reads LGHDT; CDR2 reads YNNKEL (reference sequence). The chain's CDR3 is CASSHDKQDGYTF. As DNA, the CDR3 is TGTGCCAGCAGCCATGACAAGCAAGATGGCTACACCTTC.

The chain recombines TRBV10-1 with TRBJ2-5; D possibly corresponds to TRBD1 (6 bases). The CDR3 is made up of 16 amino acids. The V and J ends lost 4 bases and 1 base respectively, with 16 bases between them. Germline V gene sequence: CDR1 WNHNN, CDR2 SYGVQD (reference sequence). The CDR3, as DNA: TGCGCCAGCAGTGCTACAACGGGACAATTCCAAGAGACCCAGTACTTC. Protein: CASSATTGQFQETQYF.

The V call is TRBV29-1, the J call TRBJ1-2; TRBD1 might be the D (6 bases). The germline CDR1 and CDR2 sequences are SQVTM and ANQGSEA. V lost 6 bases and J lost 6, with 11 bases in between. This CDR3 contains 11 residues. The CDR3 reads CSVQTGHGYTF. The CDR3, as DNA: TGCAGCGTACAGACAGGTCATGGCTACACCTTC.

This chain uses TRBV4-1 with TRBJ2-4; tentatively, D is TRBD1 (5 bases). V was clipped by 4 bases and J by 5 bases, with 9 bases between them. The CDR3 loop spans 13 amino acids. Germline V gene data show CDR1 as MGHRA and CDR2 as YSYEKL. CDR3 in DNA: TGCGCCAGCAGCCTGACAGTACAAAACATTCAGTACTTC. Protein sequence: CASSLTVQNIQYF.

The CDR3 sequence is CASIGRDQETQYF. Here the CDR3 DNA reads TGTGCCAGCATAGGGAGGGATCAAGAGACCCAGTACTTC. The chain links TRBV6-5 to TRBJ2-5; 7 positions match TRBD2. The trim removed 7 bases at V and 2 bases at J, leaving 4 bases unmatched. The CDR3 has 13 amino acids. The germline V gene encodes CDR1 MNHEY and CDR2 SVGAGI.

The chain joins TRBV19 to TRBJ1-2; possible D gene TRBD1, 6 bases. CDR3 length: 13 amino acids. Trimming removed 10 bases from V and 0 bases from J, with 12 bases in between. Germline CDR1 LNHDA, CDR2 SQIVND (reference sequence). The CDR3, as DNA: TGTGCCACCAGACAGGTTTCTAACTATGGCTACACCTTC. Residues: CATRQVSNYGYTF.